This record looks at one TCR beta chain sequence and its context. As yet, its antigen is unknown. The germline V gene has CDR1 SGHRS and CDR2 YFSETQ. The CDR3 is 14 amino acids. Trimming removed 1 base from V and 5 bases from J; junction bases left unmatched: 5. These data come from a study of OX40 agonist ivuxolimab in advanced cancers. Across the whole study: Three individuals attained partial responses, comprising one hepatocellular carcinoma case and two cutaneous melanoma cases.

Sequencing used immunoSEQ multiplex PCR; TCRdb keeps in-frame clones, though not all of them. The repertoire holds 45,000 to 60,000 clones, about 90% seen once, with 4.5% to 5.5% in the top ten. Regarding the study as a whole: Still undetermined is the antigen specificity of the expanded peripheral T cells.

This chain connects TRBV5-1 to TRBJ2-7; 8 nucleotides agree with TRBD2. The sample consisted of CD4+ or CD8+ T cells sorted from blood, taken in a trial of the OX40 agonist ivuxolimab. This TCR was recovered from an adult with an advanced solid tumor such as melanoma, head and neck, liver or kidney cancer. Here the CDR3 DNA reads TGCGCCAGCAGCTTGAGGCGGGGGGCGGACGAGCAGTACTTC. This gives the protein CASSLRRGADEQYF.